These 22 T cell receptor beta chains were sequenced from one sample in a study of T cells in Graves' hyperthyroidism and ophthalmopathy. The TCR beta CDR3 regions underwent amplification using RNA transcripts as the source. HTBI primers were employed in a first-round RT-PCR of the TCR CDR3. TCRdb re-analysed the multiplex PCR reads in MiXCR, keeping a single row per CDR3 protein. Counted here are some 360,000 distinct CDR3 sequences, over 15% occurring once; the ten biggest clones make up about 16%. Sequenced material: blood. The receptor set was obtained from a woman in her thirties or forties with Graves' ophthalmopathy.

This clonotype was detected ten times or more. The chain has TRBV19 and TRBJ2-2; the match to TRBD2 covers 13 bases. With 6 bases clipped from V and 9 bases from J, the junction kept 10 bases outside the gene matches. Germline V CDR1 and CDR2: LNHDA, SQIVND (reference sequence). The CDR3 consists of 16 residues. The CDR3 loop is CASSRTSGRVNRELFF. CDR3 DNA: TGTGCCAGTAGCCGCACTAGCGGGAGGGTGAACAGGGAGCTGTTTTTT.

This clonotype was found a few times. The chain joins TRBV6-5 to TRBJ1-1; D may be TRBD1 (5 bases). The CDR3 is 12 amino acids. The V end was cut by 2 bases, the J end by 8 bases, with 9 bases between. Germline CDR1 is MNHEY and CDR2 is SVGAGI. The CDR3 bases are TGTGCCAGCAGTTACCGACAGATCGAAGCTTTCTTT. Translating it yields CASSYRQIEAFF.

This clonotype was detected many times. The chain joins TRBV20-1 to TRBJ2-7; no reliable D call. Germline V lookup: CDR1 DFQATT, CDR2 SNEGSKA (reference sequence). Trimming left V 3 bases short and J 12 bases short, with 6 bases between. The CDR3 extends over 8 amino acids. For the CDR3, the DNA is TGCAGTGCTAGTCCCCCGTACTTC. Protein sequence: CSASPPYF.

There are many counts of this clonotype. This sequence joins TRBV2 and TRBJ2-2; 8 bases line up with TRBD1. With V trimmed by 3 bases and J by 13 bases, 7 bases remained unmatched. The CDR3 consists of 13 residues. Germline-derived CDR1 and CDR2 are SNHLY and FYNNEI. CDR3 amino acids: CASSEGQDLGLFF. The CDR3 DNA is TGTGCCAGCAGTGAGGGACAGGACTTAGGGCTGTTTTTT.

This clonotype was counted many times. The chain employs TRBV3-1 and TRBJ2-2; no clear D gene. The CDR3 loop spans 15 amino acids. The germline V gene encodes CDR1 LGHDT and CDR2 YNNKEL (reference sequence). V shed 0 bases and J shed 0 bases, with 5 bases lying between them. The CDR3 is CASSQDFTNTGELFF. CDR3 DNA: TGTGCCAGCAGCCAAGATTTCACGAACACCGGGGAGCTGTTTTTT. Complete variable domain (other parts from reference TRBV3-1 and TRBJ2-2): DTAVSQTPKYLVTQMGNDKSIKCEQNLGHDTMYWYKQDSKKFLKIMFSYNNKELIINETVPNRFSPKSPDKAHLNLHINSLELGDSAVYFCASSQDFTNTGELFFGEGSRLTVL.

This rearrangement joins TRBV11-1 to TRBJ2-7, with unresolved D. From germline, CDR1 is SGHAT and CDR2 FQDESV (reference sequence). The V end lost 3 bases, the J end lost 2 bases, and 11 bases lay between the germline ends. The CDR3 loop spans 14 amino acids. Here the CDR3 reads CASSFGGHTYEQYF. In DNA, the CDR3 is TGTGCCAGCAGCTTCGGTGGGCATACCTACGAGCAGTACTTC.

This clonotype was counted between two and nine times. The CDR3, as DNA: TGTGCCAGCAGCGGGGGAGCCCATGGCTACACCTTC. Amino acids: CASSGGAHGYTF. The V gene is TRBV9, the J gene TRBJ1-2; D is unclear. Trimming stripped 3 bases from V and 6 bases from J, with 9 bases between. CDR1 SGDLS and CDR2 YYNGEE come from the germline V gene. The CDR3 is 12 residues long.

With respect to this clonotype: The junction departs from the called germline gene at one end, perhaps through a read error. The chain combines TRBV6-2 or TRBV6-3 with TRBJ1-5; D is unresolved. From germline, CDR1 is MNHEY and CDR2 SVGEGT. The CDR3 covers 15 residues. For the CDR3, the DNA is TGTGCCAGCAGCTTCGGACTGGAGGGCAATCAGCCCCAGCGTTTT. Translated: CASSFGLEGNQPQRF.

This clonotype was seen ten or more times. The rearrangement links TRBV9 to TRBJ2-5; 7 positions agree with TRBD1. V gave up 3 bases and J gave up 1 base; unmatched junction bases: 9. Per the germline V gene, CDR1 is SGDLS and CDR2 is YYNGEE. CDR3 size: 16 residues. The CDR3 coding sequence is TGTGCCAGCAGCGACCCTACCCACAGGGGCCAAGAGACCCAGTACTTC. It specifies CASSDPTHRGQETQYF.

This clonotype appeared many times. The chain uses TRBV6-1 and TRBJ1-2, with 10 bases matching TRBD1. Germline CDR1 and CDR2: MNHNS and SASEGT. Germline trimming cut 5 bases from V and 6 bases from J; bases unmatched to any gene: 15. The CDR3 runs to 17 residues. CDR3 bases: TGTGCCAGCAGTAGAAGGACAGGGGGGGGTCTCGGCGATGGCTACACCTTC. As protein: CASSRRTGGGLGDGYTF.

This clonotype was recorded many times. The chain uses TRBV12-3 or TRBV12-4 and TRBJ1-1; D unclear. The CDR3 runs to 12 residues. Trimming left V 1 base short and J 4 bases short, with 4 bases between. The CDR3 loop reads CASSLEITEAFF. The CDR3 bases are TGTGCCAGCAGTTTAGAAATCACTGAAGCTTTCTTT.

In this sample, this clonotype turned up many times. This chain uses TRBV7-3 with TRBJ1-3; D gene uncertain. CDR3 length: 11 amino acids. CDR1 is SGHTA, CDR2 FQGTGA, per germline. V lost 5 bases, J lost 9 bases, and 8 bases lay in between. The CDR3 nucleotides are TGTGCCAGCAGCGAGGGAGGCACCATATATTTT. Amino acids: CASSEGGTIYF.

The sample holds many counts of this clonotype. The chain recombines TRBV6-2 or TRBV6-3 with TRBJ2-7, with D possibly TRBD2 on 5 matching bases. The V gene lost 4 bases and the J gene lost 4 bases, with 29 bases spanning the gap. The germline V gene has CDR1 MNHEY and CDR2 SVGEGT. This CDR3 contains 19 residues. CDR3 region: CASSSPLDQLISGSYEQYF. The CDR3 DNA sequence: TGTGCCAGCAGTTCACCTTTGGACCAGCTTATTTCGGGATCGTACGAGCAGTACTTC.

This clonotype was observed once. A much more abundant neighbour one base away suggests this may be a read error. V gene TRBV11-2 combines with J gene TRBJ2-3; D may be TRBD2 (5 bases). V was shortened by 1 base and J by 2 bases, with 19 bases between the two germline ends. Germline loops: CDR1 SGHAT, CDR2 FQNNGV. The CDR3 is 18 residues long. CDR3 protein: CASSLVGGLIAITDTQYF. Here the CDR3 DNA reads TGTGCCAGCAGCTTAGTGGGCGGACTTATTGCCATCACAGATACGCAGTATTTT.

With respect to this clonotype: Since a much larger clone is just one base distant, this may be a read error. The genes are TRBV30 and TRBJ1-3, with D possibly TRBD1 on 5 matching bases. The germline CDR1 and CDR2 sequences are GTSNPN and SVGIG (reference sequence). The CDR3 length is 15 residues. As DNA, the CDR3 is TGTGCCCGGAGGGGCAGGGAGTCGGCTGGAAACACCATATATTTT. It specifies CARRGRESAGNTIYF.

In its sample, this clonotype was seen many times. The chain joins TRBV5-1 to TRBJ2-5; TRBD2 aligns across 10 bases. The CDR3 consists of 16 residues. The trim removed 0 bases at V and 2 bases at J, leaving 4 bases unmatched. Germline CDR1 is SGHRS and CDR2 is YFSETQ. DNA for the CDR3: TGCGCCAGCAGCTTGGCAACTAGCGGGGTTCAAGAGACCCAGTACTTC. Its translation is CASSLATSGVQETQYF.

The chain has TRBV11-2 and TRBJ2-1, with a tentative D call TRBD1 (6 bases). V lost 5 bases and J lost 9, with 8 bases in between. The CDR3 covers 11 residues. Per germline, CDR1 SGHAT and CDR2 FQNNGV. The CDR3 here is CASSTGIEQFF. The CDR3 DNA follows: TGTGCCAGCAGCACAGGGATTGAGCAGTTCTTC.

The V gene is TRBV6-1, the J gene TRBJ2-7, with no clear D. The CDR3 consists of 12 residues. Between the trimmed V and J ends, which lost 6 bases and 5 bases, there was a span of 11 bases. Germline V gives CDR1 MNHNS, CDR2 SASEGT. This CDR3 is CASRTYPHEQYF. The DNA for the CDR3 is TGTGCCAGCAGGACCTATCCCCACGAGCAGTACTTC.

This clonotype came up many times. This sequence joins TRBV7-8 and TRBJ2-5; 8 positions match TRBD2. The CDR3 extends over 17 amino acids. Unmatched junction bases numbered 18, after V lost 5 bases and J lost 7 bases. CDR1 SGHVS and CDR2 FQNEAQ come from the germline V gene. CDR3 DNA sequence: TGTGCCAGCAGCCTTAAGCGGGAGATTCGGCCTTCCGGGACCCAGTACTTC. This translates into CASSLKREIRPSGTQYF.

This clonotype was counted many times. The V gene is TRBV6-2 or TRBV6-3, the J gene TRBJ2-7; tentative D call: TRBD2 (5 bases). V was trimmed by 1 base and J by 0 bases, leaving 19 bases between them. The CDR3 extends over 18 amino acids. From germline, CDR1 is MNHEY and CDR2 SVGEGT. This CDR3 reads CASSYFGGSSEPSYEQYF. CDR3 nucleotide sequence: TGTGCCAGCAGTTACTTCGGAGGAAGCAGCGAACCCTCCTACGAGCAGTACTTC.

The rearrangement joins TRBV9 to TRBJ2-2, with TRBD2 matching over 7 bases. Trimming removed 0 bases from V and 4 bases from J; junction bases left unmatched: 12. Germline assignment: CDR1 SGDLS and CDR2 YYNGEE. The CDR3 consists of 18 residues. The CDR3 loop reads CASSVVPPGLGTTGELFF. The CDR3 nucleotides are TGTGCCAGCAGCGTAGTCCCTCCCGGACTAGGGACCACCGGGGAGCTGTTTTTT.

This clonotype has ten or more counts. This chain joins TRBV7-9 and TRBJ1-1; D is ambiguous. V lost 4 bases, J lost 0 bases, and 15 bases lay in between. This CDR3 region has 16 residues. Germline loops: CDR1 SEHNR, CDR2 FQNEAQ (reference sequence). CDR3 in amino acids: CASSSRESMMNTEAFF. Written as DNA, the CDR3 is TGTGCCAGCAGCTCGAGAGAGTCCATGATGAACACTGAAGCTTTCTTT.